What follows are 15 T cell receptor beta chains derived from one specimen sequenced in a study of beta chain features in type 1 diabetes. Study results and caveats: TCRB CDR3 length was moderately but significantly reduced in all four CD4+ subsets of Type 1 diabetes patients.

Antigens of these TCRs are unknown. All of the isolated RNA was reverse transcribed, so expressed TCRB transcripts were sequenced. The method was immunoSEQ multiplex PCR; TCRdb's version includes in-frame clones alone and lacks a portion of them. The sample lists about 660,000 clones; around 15% were seen once. Input material: naive CD4+ T cells from blood. The receptors stem from a man aged 18 to 29 with type 1 diabetes.

Only a few counts were recorded for this clone. The J gene is TRBJ1-5, the V gene TRBV4-1; 8 nucleotides match TRBD1. CDR3 length: 14 residues. CDR1 and CDR2 from the germline V gene are MGHRA and YSYEKL. V was clipped by 0 bases and J by 5 bases; unmatched bases: 0. CDR3: CASSQDRGHQPQHF. As DNA, the CDR3 is TGCGCCAGCAGCCAAGACAGGGGGCATCAGCCCCAGCATTTT.

This clone was detected only a few times. The genes are TRBV29-1 and TRBJ1-4; TRBD1 is a possible D gene (6 bases). Germline V gives CDR1 SQVTM, CDR2 ANQGSEA. The CDR3 spans 13 residues. V shed 6 bases and J shed 1 base, with 9 bases lying between them. Written as DNA, the CDR3 is TGCAGCGTCCTGACAGGAACTAATGAAAAACTGTTTTTT. The encoded protein is CSVLTGTNEKLFF.

This clone was counted a few times. The chain joins TRBV5-1 to TRBJ1-1; tentatively, D is TRBD1 (5 bases). The ends were cut back, 2 bases at V and 1 base at J, with 12 bases in the middle. Germline loops: CDR1 SGHRS, CDR2 YFSETQ. The CDR3 is made up of 15 amino acids. The CDR3 reads CASSLKAGPNTEAFF. The CDR3 bases are TGCGCCAGCAGCTTAAAGGCAGGGCCGAACACTGAAGCTTTCTTT.

V gene TRBV5-1 combines with J gene TRBJ2-3; tentatively, D is TRBD1 (6 bases). CDR3 length: 14 residues. Germline V gives CDR1 SGHRS, CDR2 YFSETQ. V was trimmed by 0 bases and J by 4 bases, leaving 9 bases between them. CDR3 amino acids: CASSLDRASDTQYF. CDR3 coding DNA: TGCGCCAGCAGCTTGGACAGGGCCTCAGATACGCAGTATTTT.

V gene TRBV18 combines with J gene TRBJ2-3; D remains unclear. The ends were cut back, 0 bases at V and 5 bases at J, with 9 bases in the middle. Per germline, CDR1 KGHSH and CDR2 LQKENI. CDR3 length equals 14 residues. The CDR3 nucleotides read TGTGCCAGCTCACCACCTGGGCTTTTAGATACGCAGTATTTT. Translating it yields CASSPPGLLDTQYF.

This chain connects TRBV19 to TRBJ1-3; D gene uncertain. Germline V gene sequence: CDR1 LNHDA, CDR2 SQIVND (reference sequence). V was clipped by 5 bases and J by 0 bases, with 14 bases between them. The CDR3 runs to 16 residues. The CDR3 spells CASSFGRTASGNTIYF. The CDR3 nucleotides read TGTGCCAGTAGTTTCGGACGGACCGCCTCTGGAAACACCATATATTTT.

The V call is TRBV7-2, the J call TRBJ2-5; D gene unclear. The V end lost 3 bases, the J end lost 3 bases, and 14 bases lay between the germline ends. The CDR3 length is 15 residues. CDR1 and CDR2 (germline): SGHTA, FQGNSA. In nucleotides, the CDR3 is TGTGCCAGCAGCTTCCCGTCGGGCTTCAAAGAGACCCAGTACTTC. Translating gives CASSFPSGFKETQYF.

The genes are TRBV7-2 and TRBJ2-1; 12 bases match TRBD2. The CDR3 has 17 amino acids. V shed 0 bases, J shed 8 bases, and the junction held 8 bases outside the gene matches. Germline CDR1 and CDR2: SGHTA and FQGNSA. CDR3 sequence (DNA): TGTGCCAGCAGCTTAGCCCCCCTAGCGGGGGGGCCCGATGAGCAGTTCTTC. The encoded protein is CASSLAPLAGGPDEQFF.

The rearrangement links TRBV15 to TRBJ2-1; tentative D call: TRBD2 (6 bases). CDR1 is LNHNV, CDR2 YYDKDF, per germline (reference sequence). The V gene lost 1 base and the J gene lost 8 bases, with 18 bases spanning the gap. There are 16 residues in the CDR3. CDR3 coding DNA: TGTGCCACCAGCAGAGTAATCCTCGGGAGTTCCGATGAGCAGTTCTTC. Translating it yields CATSRVILGSSDEQFF.

The chain couples TRBV29-1 to TRBJ1-1; no clear D. Germline V gives CDR1 SQVTM, CDR2 ANQGSEA. The CDR3 contains 13 residues. V lost 5 bases and J 4 bases, leaving 14 bases between the germline ends. The DNA for the CDR3 is TGCAGCGTTACGGGGTGGGCCCTCACTGAAGCTTTCTTT. Translation gives CSVTGWALTEAFF.

The chain joins TRBV6-1 to TRBJ2-7; no reliable D call. This CDR3 has 12 residues. CDR1 and CDR2 (germline): MNHNS, SASEGT. Trimming left V 7 bases short and J 0 bases short, with 7 bases between. Here the CDR3 DNA reads TGTGCCAGCAAGCCCCTCTCCTACGAGCAGTACTTC. Translation: CASKPLSYEQYF.

This clone has a handful of counts. The rearrangement uses TRBV2 and TRBJ2-7, with 11 bases matching TRBD1. CDR1 SNHLY and CDR2 FYNNEI come from the germline V gene. This CDR3 is built from 14 residues. J was trimmed by 4 bases and V by 6 bases; bases with no gene match: 5. CDR3 nucleotide sequence: TGTGCCAGCAGCGCAGGGGACAGGGGGTACGAGCAGTACTTC. It codes for CASSAGDRGYEQYF. Together with reference TRBV2 and TRBJ2-7, the CDR3 gives the full variable domain: EPEVTQTPSHQVTQMGQEVILRCVPISNHLYFYWYRQILGQKVEFLVSFYNNEISEKSEIFDDQFSVERPDGSNFTLKIRSTKLEDSAMYFCASSAGDRGYEQYFGPGTRLTVT.

The V gene is TRBV2, the J gene TRBJ2-7, with D tentatively TRBD1 (6 bases). V lost 6 bases, J lost 9 bases, and 15 bases lay in between. From germline, CDR1 is SNHLY and CDR2 FYNNEI. The CDR3 runs 12 residues. CDR3 nucleotide sequence: TGTGCCAGCAGGCGCCTTGGGGGCGGGCAGTACTTC. This gives the protein CASRRLGGGQYF.

The chain links TRBV18 to TRBJ2-5, with TRBD2 identical over 9 bases. This CDR3 contains 15 residues. From germline, CDR1 is KGHSH and CDR2 LQKENI. Unmatched junction bases numbered 4, after V lost 3 bases and J lost 2 bases. The CDR3 DNA follows: TGTGCCAGCTCACCGTCGACTAGCGGTCAAGAGACCCAGTACTTC. It is translated as CASSPSTSGQETQYF. Variable domain in full (rest from reference TRBV18 and TRBJ2-5): NAGVMQNPRHLVRRRGQEARLRCSPMKGHSHVYWYRQLPEEGLKFMVYLQKENIIDESGMPKERFSAEFPKEGPSILRIQQVVRGDSAAYFCASSPSTSGQETQYFGPGTRLLVL.

Note on this clone: Additional DNA sequences in this sample encode the identical CDR3. The rearrangement links TRBV4-3 to TRBJ2-1; perhaps TRBD2 as D (6 bases). Trimming pared 1 base from V and 0 bases from J, leaving 7 bases between. Germline values: CDR1 LGHNA, CDR2 YSLEER. This CDR3 spans 15 amino acids. CDR3 region: CASSQGRGSYNEQFF. The DNA of the CDR3 is TGCGCCAGCAGCCAAGGGAGGGGCTCCTACAATGAGCAGTTCTTC.